This T cell receptor beta chain is drawn from a study of blood T cells in healthy people across ages. General study findings and limits: Samples with more naive T cells showed higher observed beta diversity. Among long-lived donors, naive CD4+ cells were more numerous and diversity higher than in aged donors. Nothing was known about donor CMV status, and this possibly confounded expanded clonotype changes.

As regards this clonotype: No antigen is known for it.

The V gene end was trimmed by 5 bases and the J gene end by 7 bases; junction bases not matched to a gene: 13. Germline CDR1 and CDR2: DFQATT and SNEGSKA (reference sequence). The CDR3 spans 15 residues. Using a J-beta primer mix together with a sample-barcoded 5' primer, a second PCR was run for roughly 6 to 11 cycles. TCRdb reprocessed the 5' RACE reads with MiXCR, giving one entry per CDR3 protein. The sample includes some 880,000 distinct CDR3 sequences, around 34% of them seen just once. Staff drew roughly 10 milliliters of peripheral blood from each donor. The receptor was derived from a man aged 18 to 29 in good health. V is TRBV20-1 and J is TRBJ2-5; 10 bases map to TRBD1. Material: blood. CDR3 amino acids: CSALYRDRGWGTQYF. CDR3 in DNA: TGCAGTGCTCTCTACCGGGACAGGGGTTGGGGGACCCAGTACTTC.